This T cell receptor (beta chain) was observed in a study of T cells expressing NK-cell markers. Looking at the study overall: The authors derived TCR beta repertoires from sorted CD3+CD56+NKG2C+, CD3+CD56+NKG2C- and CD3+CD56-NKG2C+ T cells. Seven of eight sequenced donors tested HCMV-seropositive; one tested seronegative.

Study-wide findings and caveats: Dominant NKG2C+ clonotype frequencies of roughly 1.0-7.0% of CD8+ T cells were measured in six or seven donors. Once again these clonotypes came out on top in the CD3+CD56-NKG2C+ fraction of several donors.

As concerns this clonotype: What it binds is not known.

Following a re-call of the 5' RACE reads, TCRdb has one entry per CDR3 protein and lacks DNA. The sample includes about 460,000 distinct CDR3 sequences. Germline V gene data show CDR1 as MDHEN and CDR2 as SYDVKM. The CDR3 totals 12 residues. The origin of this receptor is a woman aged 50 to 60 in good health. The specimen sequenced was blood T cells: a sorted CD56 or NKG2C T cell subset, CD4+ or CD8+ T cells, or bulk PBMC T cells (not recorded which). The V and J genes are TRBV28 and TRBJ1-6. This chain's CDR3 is CASKPVTSPLHF.